This T cell receptor beta chain was identified during a study of blood T cell repertoires in COVID-19. Produced via immunoSEQ multiplex PCR; TCRdb's table is partial and in-frame only. The table records roughly 140,000 clones, under 90% of them present only once. Deletions cut 2 bases from V and 6 bases from J, with 8 bases between. Germline-derived CDR1 and CDR2 are LGHDT and YNNKEL (reference sequence). The CDR3 contains 12 residues. The rearrangement joins TRBV3-1 (or the pseudogene TRBV3-2) to TRBJ2-7; no definite D call. Sequencing was carried out using peripheral blood. The sequence came from a human donor in a cohort sampled during active COVID-19. CDR3 DNA: TGTGCCAGCAGCCAAAATCCCCTCGAGCAGTACTTC. Protein sequence: CASSQNPLEQYF.